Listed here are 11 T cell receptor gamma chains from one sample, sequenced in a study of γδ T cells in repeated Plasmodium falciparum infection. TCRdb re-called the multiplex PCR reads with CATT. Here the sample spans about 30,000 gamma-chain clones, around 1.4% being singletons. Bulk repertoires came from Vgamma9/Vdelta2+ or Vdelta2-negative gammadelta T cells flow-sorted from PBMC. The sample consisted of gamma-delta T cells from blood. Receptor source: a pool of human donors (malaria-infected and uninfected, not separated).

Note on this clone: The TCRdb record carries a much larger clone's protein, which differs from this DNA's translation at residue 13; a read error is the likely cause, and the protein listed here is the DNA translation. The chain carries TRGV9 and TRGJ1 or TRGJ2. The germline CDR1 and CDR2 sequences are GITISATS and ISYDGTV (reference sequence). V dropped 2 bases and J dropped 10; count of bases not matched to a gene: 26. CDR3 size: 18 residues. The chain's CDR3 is CALWEGHPGPIRFLKKLF. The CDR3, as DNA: TGTGCCTTGTGGGAGGGCCACCCGGGTCCCATACGCTTCCTAAAGAAACTCTTT.

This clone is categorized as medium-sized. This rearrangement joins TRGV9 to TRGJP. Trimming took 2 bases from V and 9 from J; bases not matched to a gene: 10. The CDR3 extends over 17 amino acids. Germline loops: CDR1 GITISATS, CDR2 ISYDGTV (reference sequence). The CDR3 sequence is CALWEDHTGLGKKIKVF. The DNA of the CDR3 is TGTGCCTTGTGGGAGGATCACACAGGGTTGGGCAAAAAAATCAAGGTATTT.

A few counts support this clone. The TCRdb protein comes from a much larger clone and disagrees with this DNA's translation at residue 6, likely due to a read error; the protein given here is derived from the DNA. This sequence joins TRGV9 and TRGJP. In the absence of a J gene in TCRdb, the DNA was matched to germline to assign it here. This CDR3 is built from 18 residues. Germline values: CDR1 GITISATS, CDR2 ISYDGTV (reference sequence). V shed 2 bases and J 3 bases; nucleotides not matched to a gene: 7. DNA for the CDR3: TGTGCCTTGTGGGAGGCGCCCGCGCAAGAGTTGGGCAAAAAAATCAAGGTATTT. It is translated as CALWEAPAQELGKKIKVF.

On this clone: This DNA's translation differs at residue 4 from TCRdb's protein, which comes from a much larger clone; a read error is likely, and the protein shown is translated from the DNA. The CDR3 DNA reads as TGTGCCTTTACGAGGGATTATAAGAAACTCTTT. It specifies CAFTRDYKKLF. The chain carries TRGV9 and TRGJ1 or TRGJ2. The J gene is not listed in TCRdb, so it was assigned here from a DNA match to germline. Germline V gene data show CDR1 as GITISATS and CDR2 as ISYDGTV (reference sequence). Trimming cost V 10 bases and J 5 bases; bases outside gene matches: 8. CDR3 length equals 11 residues.

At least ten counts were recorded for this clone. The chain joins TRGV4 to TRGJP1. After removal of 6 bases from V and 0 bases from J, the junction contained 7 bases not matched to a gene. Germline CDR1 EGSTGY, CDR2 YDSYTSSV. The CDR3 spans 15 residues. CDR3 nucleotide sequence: TGTGCCACCTGGACCGATTATACCACTGGTTGGTTCAAGATATTT. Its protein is CATWTDYTTGWFKIF.

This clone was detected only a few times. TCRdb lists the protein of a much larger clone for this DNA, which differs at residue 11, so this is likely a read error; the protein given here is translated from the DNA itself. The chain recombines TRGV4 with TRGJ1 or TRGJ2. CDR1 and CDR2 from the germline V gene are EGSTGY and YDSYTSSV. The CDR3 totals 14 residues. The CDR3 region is CATWAKPNYYEKLF. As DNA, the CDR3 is TGTGCCACCTGGGCCAAACCCAATTATTATGAGAAACTCTTT.

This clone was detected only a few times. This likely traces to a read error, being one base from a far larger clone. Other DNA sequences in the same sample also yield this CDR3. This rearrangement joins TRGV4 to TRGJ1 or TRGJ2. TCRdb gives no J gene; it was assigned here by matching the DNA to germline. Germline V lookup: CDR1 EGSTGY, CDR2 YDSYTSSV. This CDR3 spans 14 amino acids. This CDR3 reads CATWDGPFSYKKLF. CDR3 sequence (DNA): TGCGCCACCTGGGATGGCCCCTTTTCTTATAAGAAACTCTTT.

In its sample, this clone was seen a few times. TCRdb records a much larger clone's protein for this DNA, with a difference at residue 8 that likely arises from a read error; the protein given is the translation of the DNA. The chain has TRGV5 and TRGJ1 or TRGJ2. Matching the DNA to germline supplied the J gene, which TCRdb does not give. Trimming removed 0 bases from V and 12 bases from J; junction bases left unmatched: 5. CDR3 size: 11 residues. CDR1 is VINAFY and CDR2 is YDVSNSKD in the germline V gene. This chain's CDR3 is CATWDRLVKLF. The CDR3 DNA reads TGTGCCACCTGGGACAGGCTCGTGAAACTCTTT.

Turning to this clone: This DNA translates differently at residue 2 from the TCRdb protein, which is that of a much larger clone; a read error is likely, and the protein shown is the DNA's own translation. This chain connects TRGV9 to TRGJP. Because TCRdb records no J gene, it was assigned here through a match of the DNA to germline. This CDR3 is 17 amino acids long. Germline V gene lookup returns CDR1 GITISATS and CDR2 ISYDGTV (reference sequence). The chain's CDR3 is CTLWEVVSELGKKIKVF. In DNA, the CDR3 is TGTACCTTGTGGGAGGTGGTATCCGAGTTGGGCAAAAAAATCAAGGTATTT.

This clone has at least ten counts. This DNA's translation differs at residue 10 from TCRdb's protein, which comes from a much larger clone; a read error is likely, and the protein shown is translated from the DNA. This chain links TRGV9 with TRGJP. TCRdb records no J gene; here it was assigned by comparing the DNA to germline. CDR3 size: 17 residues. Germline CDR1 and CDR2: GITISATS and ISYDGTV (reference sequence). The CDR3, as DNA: TGTGCCTTGTGGGAGGTGGTATCCGAGTCGGGCAAAAAAATCAAGGTATTT. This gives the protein CALWEVVSESGKKIKVF.

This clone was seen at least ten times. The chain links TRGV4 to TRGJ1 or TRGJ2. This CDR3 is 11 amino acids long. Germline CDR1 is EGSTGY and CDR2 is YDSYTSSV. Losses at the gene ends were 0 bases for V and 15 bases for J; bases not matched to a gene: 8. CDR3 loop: CATWDGPIGLF. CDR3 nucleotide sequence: TGTGCCACCTGGGATGGGCCAATTGGACTCTTT.